The 18 T cell receptor beta chains below all came from one sample that was sequenced in a study of long-term antiretroviral therapy in people with HIV (dated by TCRdb to the early 2020s). The immunoSEQ hsTCRB v3.0 assay was used at survey level resolution to sequence the TRB variable region. TCRdb obtained this table from immuneACCESS and retained in-frame rearrangements with V and J assigned. These tables miss some clones; where compared with another copy, unresolved V genes account for less than half of the shortfall, and the remainder is unexplained. The sample table contains about 19,000 clones; only one count was recorded for roughly 78% of them. About 6.8% of the sample goes to the ten largest clones. The sequencing used unsorted PBMCs, collected at the start of antiretroviral therapy, before treatment. These receptors were collected from a man aged 18 to 30 with HIV.

The V and J genes are TRBV5-6 and TRBJ2-7; 8 positions agree with TRBD1. The germline CDR1 and CDR2 sequences are SGHDT and YYEEEE. The J segment lost 4 bases and the V segment lost 2 bases, leaving 8 bases of the junction unmatched. CDR3 length: 15 residues. The DNA for the CDR3 is TGTGCCAGCAGCTTACGACAGGGGACCCCTTACGAGCAGTACTTC. Encoded protein: CASSLRQGTPYEQYF.

The chain employs TRBV25-1 and TRBJ2-3; D is possibly TRBD1 or TRBD2 (6 bases each). CDR3 length: 15 amino acids. The V end lost 3 bases, the J end lost 4 bases, and 14 bases lay between the germline ends. Germline V CDR1 and CDR2: MGHDK, SYGVNS. CDR3 residues: CASSELGGTADTQYF. The CDR3 DNA reads as TGTGCCAGCAGTGAGTTAGGGGGGACCGCAGATACGCAGTATTTT.

The rearrangement links TRBV6-6 to TRBJ2-7; 9 bases line up with TRBD2. The CDR3 is made up of 14 amino acids. In germline, CDR1 is MNHNY, CDR2 SVGAGI (reference sequence). After removal of 4 bases from V and 2 bases from J, the junction contained 3 bases not matched to a gene. The CDR3, as DNA: TGTGCCAGCAGTTCGCTAGCGGGGCCCTACGAGCAGTACTTC. This gives the protein CASSSLAGPYEQYF.

V usage is TRBV6-4 and J usage is TRBJ1-1, with 7 positions matching TRBD1. The V gene's germline CDR1 is MRHNA and CDR2 SNTAGT. With V trimmed by 0 bases and J by 2 bases, 3 bases remained unmatched. This CDR3 contains 15 residues. The CDR3 loop reads CASSDSTGFNTEAFF. The CDR3, as DNA: TGTGCCAGCAGTGACTCGACAGGGTTCAACACTGAAGCTTTCTTT.

The chain joins TRBV29-1 to TRBJ2-7, with D possibly matching TRBD2 (5 bases). The CDR3 is 10 amino acids. Trimming removed 7 bases at V and 8 bases at J, with 12 bases between. The V gene's germline CDR1 is SQVTM and CDR2 ANQGSEA. In DNA, the CDR3 is TGCAGCGCCGGGGAAACAAAGCAGTACTTC. Translating it yields CSAGETKQYF.

The rearrangement joins TRBV21-1 to TRBJ2-7; the table assigns TRBD2, which was not confirmed against the DNA. TRBV21-1 is a listed pseudogene. This CDR3 comprises 10 residues. The CDR3 DNA follows: TGTGTGGGGAGCTCCTACGAGCAGTACTTC. Translating it yields CVGSSYEQYF.

The V gene is TRBV28, the J gene TRBJ2-1; D uncertain. Deletions cut 3 bases from V and 9 bases from J, with 18 bases between. Germline lookup yields CDR1 MDHEN and CDR2 SYDVKM. This CDR3 has 15 residues. The CDR3 here is CASSFWGQATPEQFF. The CDR3 nucleotides read TGTGCCAGCAGTTTTTGGGGTCAGGCCACTCCTGAGCAGTTCTTC.

The genes are TRBV29-1 and TRBJ2-1; the D call may be TRBD1 or TRBD2 (5 bases each). Trimming removed 5 bases from V and 5 bases from J, with 10 bases in between. The CDR3 is 12 residues long. Germline V lookup: CDR1 SQVTM, CDR2 ANQGSEA. CDR3 nucleotides: TGCAGCGTTCGGGGCTTCCACAATGAGCAGTTCTTC. Encoded protein: CSVRGFHNEQFF.

This chain uses TRBV19 with TRBJ1-4, with 7 bases matching TRBD1. The V and J ends lost 2 bases and 3 bases, in that order; junction bases with no gene match: 3. The CDR3 totals 15 residues. The germline V gene encodes CDR1 LNHDA and CDR2 SQIVND (reference sequence). CDR3 sequence (DNA): TGTGCCAGTAGTATACAGGGGGGGGCTAATGAAAAACTGTTTTTT. Its translation: CASSIQGGANEKLFF.

This chain links TRBV15 with TRBJ1-2, with 7 bases lining up with TRBD1. There are 13 residues in the CDR3. V shed 7 bases, J shed 7 bases, and the junction held 9 bases outside the gene matches. Germline-derived CDR1 and CDR2 are LNHNV and YYDKDF (reference sequence). The CDR3 region is CATNSLTGFGYTF. CDR3 DNA sequence: TGTGCCACCAACAGTTTGACAGGGTTTGGCTACACCTTC.

V is TRBV10-1 and J is TRBJ2-7, with TRBD2 as a possible D gene (5 bases). Trimming stripped 0 bases from V and 5 bases from J, with 11 bases between. This CDR3 is built from 14 residues. CDR1 is WNHNN and CDR2 is SYGVQD in the germline V gene (reference sequence). CDR3 region: CASSESGVGNEQYF. Here the CDR3 DNA reads TGCGCCAGCAGTGAGTCCGGGGTTGGGAACGAGCAGTACTTC.

This clone has just one count. V and J are TRBV11-1 and TRBJ2-1, with 10 bases aligning to TRBD2. V lost 5 bases to trimming and J lost 7 bases; unmatched junction nucleotides: 14. CDR3 length: 17 residues. Germline V gene lookup returns CDR1 SGHAT and CDR2 FQDESV (reference sequence). The chain's CDR3 is CASSPVSGRAEGNEQFF. DNA of the CDR3: TGTGCCAGCAGCCCTGTGAGCGGGAGGGCCGAAGGAAATGAGCAGTTCTTC.

The chain recombines TRBV7-9 with TRBJ2-1; no firm D call. Trimming left V 2 bases short and J 10 bases short, with 6 bases between. The V gene's germline CDR1 is SEHNR and CDR2 FQNEAQ (reference sequence). CDR3 length equals 11 residues. CDR3 in amino acids: CASSLLLEQFF. The CDR3 DNA reads as TGTGCCAGCAGCTTATTACTCGAGCAGTTCTTC.

This clone rates as medium-sized. The rearrangement uses TRBV11-2 and TRBJ2-2; 7 bases are a match to TRBD2. Trimming removed 5 bases from V and 8 bases from J; junction bases left unmatched: 5. Germline CDR1 and CDR2: SGHAT and FQNNGV. The CDR3 length is 13 residues. The DNA for the CDR3 is TGTGCCAGCAGCGAACTAGCGAAGGGGGAGCTGTTTTTT. This codes for CASSELAKGELFF.

The rearrangement links TRBV18 to TRBJ2-1; 10 bases are a match to TRBD2. Germline V lookup: CDR1 KGHSH, CDR2 LQKENI. The ends lost 6 bases at V and 6 bases at J; junction bases unmatched: 8. This CDR3 contains 15 residues. The CDR3 bases are TGTGCCAGCTCCGAATATAGCGGGAGGATCAATGAGCAGTTCTTC. Its translation: CASSEYSGRINEQFF.

As regards this clone: At the DNA level, this CDR3 is encoded by other sequences in the same sample as well. The chain couples TRBV28 to TRBJ2-7; 10 positions agree with TRBD2. Per the germline V gene, CDR1 is MDHEN and CDR2 is SYDVKM. This CDR3 spans 14 amino acids. Trimming cost V 5 bases and J 3 bases; bases outside gene matches: 4. The CDR3 here is CASSRTSGLYEQYF. CDR3 DNA: TGTGCCAGCAGTCGGACTAGCGGCCTCTACGAGCAGTACTTC.

The V and J genes are TRBV28 and TRBJ2-1; D unresolved. V was pared by 3 bases and J by 0 bases, with 12 bases between. Germline assignment: CDR1 MDHEN and CDR2 SYDVKM. The CDR3 is 16 amino acids. This chain's CDR3 is CASSFDPGSSYNEQFF. CDR3 coding DNA: TGTGCCAGCAGTTTTGATCCCGGCAGCTCCTACAATGAGCAGTTCTTC.

The chain uses TRBV9 and TRBJ2-5; D may match TRBD1 or TRBD2 (5 bases each). Looked up from germline, CDR1 is SGDLS and CDR2 is YYNGEE. The CDR3 runs to 16 residues. V dropped 3 bases and J dropped 2 bases, with 17 bases sitting between them. Here the CDR3 DNA reads TGTGCCAGCAGCGCCGAAGGGACGTCAAAACAAGAGACCCAGTACTTC. Its protein product is CASSAEGTSKQETQYF.